A selection of T cell receptor beta chains follows, all from one sample in a study of human thymus T cells. The protocol was immunoSEQ multiplex PCR, while the TCRdb copy is restricted to in-frame clones and leaves out a portion. The sample has roughly 130,000 clones; 90% to 95% are singletons. Sequenced: thymus tissue. The receptors derive from a boy in the first two years of life with a congenital heart defect but otherwise immunologically healthy. The CDR3 runs from the conserved cysteine through the conserved F or W.

TRBJ2-5 TRBV5-1 CASSYRTSGGRETQYF
TRBJ1-6 TRBV28 CASSVNREGSPLHF
TRBJ2-1 TRBV27 CASSLGGTSYNEQFF
TRBJ1-2 TRBV9 CASSALGGRAHGYTF
TRBJ2-7 TRBV28 CASSGGTAYF
TRBJ2-3 TRBV27 CASSVSSSWGEDTQYF
TRBJ2-2 TRBV7-2 CASSFGTGYTGELFF
TRBJ2-7 TRBV5-1 CASSLSPLAGVTYEQYF
TRBJ1-1 TRBV4-3 CASSQDPPSKGTEAFF
TRBJ1-3 TRBV5-6 CASSPPGWLGAGNTIYF
TRBJ1-6 TRBV27 CASSLTRGQTRVTPFYNSPLHF
TRBJ1-5 TRBV6-5 CASSHRDRGQPQHF